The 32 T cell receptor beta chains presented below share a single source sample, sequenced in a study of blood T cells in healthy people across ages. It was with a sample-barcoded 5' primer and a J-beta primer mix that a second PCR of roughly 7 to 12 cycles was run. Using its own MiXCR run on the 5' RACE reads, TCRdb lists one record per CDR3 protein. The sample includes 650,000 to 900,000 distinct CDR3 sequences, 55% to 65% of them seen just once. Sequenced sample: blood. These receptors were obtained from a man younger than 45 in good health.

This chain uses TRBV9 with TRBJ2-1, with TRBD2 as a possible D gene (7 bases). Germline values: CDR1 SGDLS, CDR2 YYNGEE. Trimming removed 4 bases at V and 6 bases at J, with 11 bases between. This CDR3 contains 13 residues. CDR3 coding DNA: TGTGCCAGCAGCCGGGGGGCCTTCAATGAGCAGTTCTTC. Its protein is CASSRGAFNEQFF.

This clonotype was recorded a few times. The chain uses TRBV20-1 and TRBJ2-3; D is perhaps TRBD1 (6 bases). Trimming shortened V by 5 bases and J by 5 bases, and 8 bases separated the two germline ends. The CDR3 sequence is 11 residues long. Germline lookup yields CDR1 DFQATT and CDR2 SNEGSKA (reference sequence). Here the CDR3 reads CSAPRGDTQYF. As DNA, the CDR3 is TGCAGTGCTCCCAGGGGAGATACGCAGTATTTT.

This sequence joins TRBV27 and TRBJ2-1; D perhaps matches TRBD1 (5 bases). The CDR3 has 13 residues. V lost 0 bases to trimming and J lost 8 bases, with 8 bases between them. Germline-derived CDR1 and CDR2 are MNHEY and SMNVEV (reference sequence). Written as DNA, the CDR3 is TGTGCCAGCAGTTTATCTAGGGGTCATGAGCAGTTCTTC. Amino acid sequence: CASSLSRGHEQFF.

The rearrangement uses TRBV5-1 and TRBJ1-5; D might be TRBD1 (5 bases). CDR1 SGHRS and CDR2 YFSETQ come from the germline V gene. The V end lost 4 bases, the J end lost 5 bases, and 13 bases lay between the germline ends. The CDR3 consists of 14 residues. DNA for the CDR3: TGCGCCAGCAGCCGTCTGGGGCGGGATCAGCCCCAGCATTTT. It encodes CASSRLGRDQPQHF.

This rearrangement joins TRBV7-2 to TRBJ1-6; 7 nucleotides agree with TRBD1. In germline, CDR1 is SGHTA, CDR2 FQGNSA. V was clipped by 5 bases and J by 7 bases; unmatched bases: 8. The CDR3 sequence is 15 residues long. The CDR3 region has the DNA TGTGCCAGCAGCCCACAGGGGACCAACAATTCACCCCTCCACTTT. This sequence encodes CASSPQGTNNSPLHF.

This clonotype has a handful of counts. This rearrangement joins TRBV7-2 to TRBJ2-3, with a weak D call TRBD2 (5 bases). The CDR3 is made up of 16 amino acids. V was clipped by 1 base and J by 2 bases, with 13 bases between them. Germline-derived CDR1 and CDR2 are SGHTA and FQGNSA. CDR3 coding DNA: TGTGCCAGCAGCTTAGTGGGATCGAGGGCCACAGATACGCAGTATTTT. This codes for CASSLVGSRATDTQYF.

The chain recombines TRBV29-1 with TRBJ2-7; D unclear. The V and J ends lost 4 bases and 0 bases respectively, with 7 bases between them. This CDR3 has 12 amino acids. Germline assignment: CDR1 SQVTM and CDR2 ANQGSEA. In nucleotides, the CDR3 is TGCAGCGTTGGGGGTGACTCCTACGAGCAGTACTTC. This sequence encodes CSVGGDSYEQYF.

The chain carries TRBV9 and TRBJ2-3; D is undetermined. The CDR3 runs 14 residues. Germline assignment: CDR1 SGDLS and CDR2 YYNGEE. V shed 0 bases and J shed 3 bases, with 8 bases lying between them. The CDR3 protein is CASSVDPRTDTQYF. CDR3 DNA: TGTGCCAGCAGCGTAGACCCGCGAACAGATACGCAGTATTTT. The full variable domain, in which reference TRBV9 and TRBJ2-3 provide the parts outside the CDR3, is DSGVTQTPKHLITATGQRVTLRCSPRSGDLSVYWYQQSLDQGLQFLIQYYNGEERAKGNILERFSAQQFPDLHSELNLSSLELGDSALYFCASSVDPRTDTQYFGPGTRLTVL.

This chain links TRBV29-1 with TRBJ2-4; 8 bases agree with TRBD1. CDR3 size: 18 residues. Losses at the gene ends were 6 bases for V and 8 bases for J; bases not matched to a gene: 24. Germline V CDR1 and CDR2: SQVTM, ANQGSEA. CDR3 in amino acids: CSVRTGLTGTQGKYIQYF. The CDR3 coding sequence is TGCAGCGTCCGGACAGGGCTGACAGGTACGCAGGGTAAATACATTCAGTACTTC.

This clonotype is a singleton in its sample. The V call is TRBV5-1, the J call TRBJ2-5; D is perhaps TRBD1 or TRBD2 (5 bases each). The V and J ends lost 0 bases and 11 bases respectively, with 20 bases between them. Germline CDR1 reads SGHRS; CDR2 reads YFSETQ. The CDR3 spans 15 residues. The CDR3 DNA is TGCGCCAGCAGCTTGGTGGGGGATCCCTACAATGAGCAGTACTTC. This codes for CASSLVGDPYNEQYF.

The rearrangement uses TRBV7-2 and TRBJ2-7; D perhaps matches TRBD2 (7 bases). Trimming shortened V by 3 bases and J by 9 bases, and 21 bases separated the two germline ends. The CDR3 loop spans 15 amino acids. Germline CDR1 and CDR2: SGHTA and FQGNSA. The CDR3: CASSLVTSLSGAQYF. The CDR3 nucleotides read TGTGCCAGCAGCTTGGTGACTAGCCTCTCAGGGGCGCAGTACTTC.

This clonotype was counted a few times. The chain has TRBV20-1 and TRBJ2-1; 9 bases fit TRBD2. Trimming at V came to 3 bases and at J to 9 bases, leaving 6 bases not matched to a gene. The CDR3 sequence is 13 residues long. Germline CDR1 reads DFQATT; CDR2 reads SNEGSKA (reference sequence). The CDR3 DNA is TGCAGTGCTAGCCGTCTAGCGGGGTGTGAGCAGTTCTTC. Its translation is CSASRLAGCEQFF.

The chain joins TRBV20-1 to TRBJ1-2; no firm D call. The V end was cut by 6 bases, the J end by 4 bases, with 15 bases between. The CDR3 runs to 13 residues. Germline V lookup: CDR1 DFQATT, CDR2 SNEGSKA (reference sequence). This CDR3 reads CSAPFYAGYGYTF. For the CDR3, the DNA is TGCAGTGCGCCCTTCTATGCGGGCTATGGCTACACCTTC.

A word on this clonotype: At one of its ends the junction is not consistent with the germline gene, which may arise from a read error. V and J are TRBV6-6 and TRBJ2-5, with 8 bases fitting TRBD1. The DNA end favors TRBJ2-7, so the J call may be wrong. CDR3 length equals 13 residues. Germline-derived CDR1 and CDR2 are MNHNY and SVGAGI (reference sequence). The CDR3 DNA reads TGTGCCGGCAGGATGACAGGGGATCACGAGCAGTACTTC. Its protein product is CAGRMTGDHEQYF.

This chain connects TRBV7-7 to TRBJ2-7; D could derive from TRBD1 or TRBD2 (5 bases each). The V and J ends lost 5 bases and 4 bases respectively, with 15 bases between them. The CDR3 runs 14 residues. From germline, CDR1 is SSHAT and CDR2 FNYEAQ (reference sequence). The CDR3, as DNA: TGTGCCAGCAGCGGAGCCGGGACCTATTACGAGCAGTACTTC. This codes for CASSGAGTYYEQYF.

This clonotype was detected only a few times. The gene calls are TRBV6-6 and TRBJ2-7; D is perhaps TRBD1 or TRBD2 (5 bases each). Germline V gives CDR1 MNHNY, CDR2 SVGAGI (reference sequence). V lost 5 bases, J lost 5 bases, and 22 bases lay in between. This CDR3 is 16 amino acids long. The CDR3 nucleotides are TGTGCCAGCAGTCCAACGCTCACGAGAGGGGTAGACGAGCAGTACTTC. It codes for CASSPTLTRGVDEQYF.

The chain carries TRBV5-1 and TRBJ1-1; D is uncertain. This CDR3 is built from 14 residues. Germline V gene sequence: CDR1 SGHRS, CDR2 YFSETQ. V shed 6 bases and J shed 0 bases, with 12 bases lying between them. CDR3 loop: CASNPLEMNTEAFF. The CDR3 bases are TGCGCCAGCAACCCCTTAGAGATGAACACTGAAGCTTTCTTT. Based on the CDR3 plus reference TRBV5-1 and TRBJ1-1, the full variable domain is KAGVTQTPRYLIKTRGQQVTLSCSPISGHRSVSWYQQTPGQGLQFLFEYFSETQRNKGNFPGRFSGRQFSNSRSEMNVSTLELGDSALYLCASNPLEMNTEAFFGQGTRLTVV.

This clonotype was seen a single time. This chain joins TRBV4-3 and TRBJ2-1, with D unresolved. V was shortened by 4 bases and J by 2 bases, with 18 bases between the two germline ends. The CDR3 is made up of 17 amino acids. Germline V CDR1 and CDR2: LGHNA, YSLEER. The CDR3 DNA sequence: TGCGCCAGCAGCCCGGTGGGTAACCCGCCAACCTACAATGAGCAGTTCTTC. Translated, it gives CASSPVGNPPTYNEQFF.

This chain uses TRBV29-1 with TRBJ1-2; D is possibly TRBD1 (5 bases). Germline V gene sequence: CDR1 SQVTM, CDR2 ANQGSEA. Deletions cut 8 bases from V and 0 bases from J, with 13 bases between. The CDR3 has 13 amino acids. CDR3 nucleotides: TGCAGCACAACCGACAGTGCTAACTATGGCTACACCTTC. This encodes CSTTDSANYGYTF.

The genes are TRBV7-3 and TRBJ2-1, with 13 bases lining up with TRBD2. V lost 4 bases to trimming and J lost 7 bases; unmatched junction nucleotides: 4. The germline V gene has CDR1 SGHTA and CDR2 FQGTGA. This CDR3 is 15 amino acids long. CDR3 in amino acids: CASSSTSGGANEQFF. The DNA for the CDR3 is TGTGCCAGCAGCTCAACTAGCGGGGGGGCGAATGAGCAGTTCTTC. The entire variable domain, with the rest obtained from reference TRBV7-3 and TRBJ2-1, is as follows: GAGVSQTPSNKVTEKGKYVELRCDPISGHTALYWYRQSLGQGPEFLIYFQGTGAADDSGLPNDRFFAVRPEGSVSTLKIQRTERGDSAVYLCASSSTSGGANEQFFGPGTRLTVL.

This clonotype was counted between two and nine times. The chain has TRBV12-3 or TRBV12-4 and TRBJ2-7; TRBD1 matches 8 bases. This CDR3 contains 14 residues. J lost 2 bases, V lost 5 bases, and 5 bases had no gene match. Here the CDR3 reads CASSPRDRTYEQYF. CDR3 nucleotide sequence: TGTGCCAGCAGTCCCCGGGACAGGACCTACGAGCAGTACTTC.

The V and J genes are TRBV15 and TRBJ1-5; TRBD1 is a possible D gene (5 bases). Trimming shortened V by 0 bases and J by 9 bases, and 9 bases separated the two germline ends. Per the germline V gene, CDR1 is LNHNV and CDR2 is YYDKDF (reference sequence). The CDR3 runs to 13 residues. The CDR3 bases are TGTGCCACCAGCAGAGATCCAGGGACGCCCCAGCATTTT. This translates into CATSRDPGTPQHF.

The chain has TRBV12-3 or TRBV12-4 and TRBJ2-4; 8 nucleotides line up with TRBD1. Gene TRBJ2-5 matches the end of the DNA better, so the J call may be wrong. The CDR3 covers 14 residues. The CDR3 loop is CASSASDRVETQYF. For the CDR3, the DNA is TGTGCCAGCAGTGCCTCGGACAGGGTGGAGACCCAGTACTTC.

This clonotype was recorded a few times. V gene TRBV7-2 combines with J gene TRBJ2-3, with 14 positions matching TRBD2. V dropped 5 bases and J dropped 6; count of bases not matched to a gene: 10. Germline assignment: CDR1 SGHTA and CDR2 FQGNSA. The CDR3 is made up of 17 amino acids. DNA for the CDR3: TGTGCCAGCAGCCTCCGACTAGCGGGGGGGCATGGCGATACGCAGTATTTT. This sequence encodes CASSLRLAGGHGDTQYF.

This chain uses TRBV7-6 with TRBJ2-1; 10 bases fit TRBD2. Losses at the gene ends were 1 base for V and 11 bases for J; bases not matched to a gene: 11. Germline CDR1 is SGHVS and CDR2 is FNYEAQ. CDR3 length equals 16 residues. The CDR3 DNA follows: TGTGCCAGCAGCTTAGTTTACGGGGTAGCGGGGGGCCAGCAGTTCTTC. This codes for CASSLVYGVAGGQQFF.

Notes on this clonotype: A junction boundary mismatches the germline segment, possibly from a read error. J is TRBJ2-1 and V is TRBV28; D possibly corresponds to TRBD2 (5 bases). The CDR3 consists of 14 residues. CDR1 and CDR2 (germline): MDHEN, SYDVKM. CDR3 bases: TGTGCCAGCAGCGGGGAACTATCCTACAATAAGCAGTTCTTC. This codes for CASSGELSYNKQFF. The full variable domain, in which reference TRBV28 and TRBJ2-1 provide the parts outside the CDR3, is DVKVTQSSRYLVKRTGEKVFLECVQDMDHENMFWYRQDPGLGLRLIYFSYDVKMKEKGDIPEGYSVSREKKERFSLILESASTNQTSMYLCASSGELSYNKQFFGPGTRLTVL.

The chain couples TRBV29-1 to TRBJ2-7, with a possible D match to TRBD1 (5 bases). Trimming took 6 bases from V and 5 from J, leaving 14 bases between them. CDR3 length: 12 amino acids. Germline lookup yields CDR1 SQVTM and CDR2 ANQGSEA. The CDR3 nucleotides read TGCAGCGTCCTTGACAGTGGGAACGAGCAGTACTTC. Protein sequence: CSVLDSGNEQYF.

The CDR3 is CASSLFSPLANYGYTF. CDR3 bases: TGTGCCAGCAGTTTATTCAGCCCTCTTGCTAACTATGGCTACACCTTC. This chain links TRBV27 with TRBJ1-2; D is unresolved. In germline, CDR1 is MNHEY, CDR2 SMNVEV (reference sequence). The CDR3 runs to 16 residues. V gave up 1 base and J gave up 0 bases, with 12 bases separating them.

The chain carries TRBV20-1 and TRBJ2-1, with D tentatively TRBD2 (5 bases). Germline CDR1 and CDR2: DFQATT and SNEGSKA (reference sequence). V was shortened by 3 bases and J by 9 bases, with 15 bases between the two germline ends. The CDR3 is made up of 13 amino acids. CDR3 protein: CSARATTTPEQFF. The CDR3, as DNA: TGCAGTGCTAGGGCGACTACGACCCCTGAGCAGTTCTTC.

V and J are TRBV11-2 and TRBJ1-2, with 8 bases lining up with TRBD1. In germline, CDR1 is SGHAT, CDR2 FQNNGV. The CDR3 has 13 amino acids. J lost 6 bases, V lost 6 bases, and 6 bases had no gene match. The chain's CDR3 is CASRESGGDGYTF. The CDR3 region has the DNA TGTGCCAGCAGGGAATCAGGGGGCGATGGCTACACCTTC.

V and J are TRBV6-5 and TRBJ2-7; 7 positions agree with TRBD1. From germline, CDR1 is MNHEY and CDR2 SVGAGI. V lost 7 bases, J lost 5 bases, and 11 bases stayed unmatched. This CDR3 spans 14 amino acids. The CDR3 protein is CASKENRGPDEQYF. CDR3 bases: TGTGCCAGCAAGGAAAACAGGGGCCCTGACGAGCAGTACTTC.

This chain's CDR3 is CASSLEGQPYYEQYF. CDR3 sequence (DNA): TGTGCCAGCAGCTTAGAGGGACAGCCATACTACGAGCAGTACTTC. The J gene is TRBJ2-7, the V gene TRBV7-2; 7 nucleotides match TRBD1. The CDR3 totals 15 residues. The germline V gene encodes CDR1 SGHTA and CDR2 FQGNSA. V shed 1 base and J 3 bases; nucleotides not matched to a gene: 6.